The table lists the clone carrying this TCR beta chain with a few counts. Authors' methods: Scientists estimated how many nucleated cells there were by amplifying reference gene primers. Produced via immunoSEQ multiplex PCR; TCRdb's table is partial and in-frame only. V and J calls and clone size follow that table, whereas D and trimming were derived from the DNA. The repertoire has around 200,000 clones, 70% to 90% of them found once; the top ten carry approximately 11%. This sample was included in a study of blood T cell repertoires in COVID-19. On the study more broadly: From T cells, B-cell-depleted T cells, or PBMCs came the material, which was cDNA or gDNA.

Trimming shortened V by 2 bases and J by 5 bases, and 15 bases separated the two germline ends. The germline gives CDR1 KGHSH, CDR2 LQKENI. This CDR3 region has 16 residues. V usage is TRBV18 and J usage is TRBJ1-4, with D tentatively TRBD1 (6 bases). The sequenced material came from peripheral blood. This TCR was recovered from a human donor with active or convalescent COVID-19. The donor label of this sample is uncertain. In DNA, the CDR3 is TGTGCCAGCTCACCATCTTTAGGACAGAAGAATGAAAAACTGTTTTTT. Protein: CASSPSLGQKNEKLFF.